This passage covers 27 T cell receptor beta chains from one sample sequenced in a study of beta chain bispecific antibodies for T cell cancers (dated by TCRdb to about 2021). Beyond this particular receptor, the publication reports: Leukemia cell line cells were mixed with normal T cells in each sequenced sample, and most of the targeted TRBV signal was derived from the leukemia cells rather than from the normal T cells.

T cells were expanded from blood mononuclear cells with anti-CD3 antibody OKT3 or CD3/CD28 Dynabeads for approximately three days. These receptors are not linked to any known antigen. Library preparation was by 5' RACE. The public reads were quality trimmed at Q25 with fastp and then assembled into clones with MiXCR by TCRdb, keeping productive beta chains. Duplicate CDR3 protein sequences are folded into a single record with the most common DNA and genes. The sample yields tens of thousands of distinct CDR3 sequences; under 3% were counted once. The ten largest make up about a third of the sample. Specimen: healthy donor T cells cultured with leukemia cells. The receptors here all came from a human donor in good health. Some clones in this sample may be carry-over from other donors' samples.

The table lists this clonotype with many counts. The rearrangement joins TRBV30 to TRBJ1-1; D uncertain. Germline assignment: CDR1 GTSNPN and CDR2 SVGIG (reference sequence). The V gene lost 0 bases and the J gene lost 0 bases, with 2 bases spanning the gap. There are 12 residues in the CDR3. As DNA, the CDR3 is TGTGCCTGGAGTGTCATGAACACTGAAGCTTTCTTT. As protein: CAWSVMNTEAFF.

The CDR3 loop reads CASSIGPGTYEQYF. The CDR3 coding sequence is TGTGCCAGTAGTATTGGTCCAGGAACCTACGAGCAGTACTTC. The chain couples TRBV19 to TRBJ2-7; D not resolved. The length of the CDR3 is 14 residues. Germline-derived CDR1 and CDR2 are LNHDA and SQIVND (reference sequence). Between the trimmed V and J ends, which lost 3 bases and 2 bases, there was a span of 11 bases.

This clonotype was seen ten or more times. The genes are TRBV27 and TRBJ2-6, with D hard to call. The CDR3 runs 16 residues. Trimming cost V 8 bases and J 0 bases, with 14 bases left between them. Germline-derived CDR1 and CDR2 are MNHEY and SMNVEV (reference sequence). CDR3 DNA sequence: TGTGCCAGCCGGACCTTAACTTTCTCTGGGGCCAACGTCCTGACTTTC. Its protein is CASRTLTFSGANVLTF.

This clonotype was seen many times. The chain joins TRBV20-1 to TRBJ2-7; TRBD1 is a possible D gene (5 bases). The germline V gene has CDR1 DFQATT and CDR2 SNEGSKA (reference sequence). CDR3 size: 16 residues. V was trimmed by 0 bases and J by 1 base, leaving 16 bases between them. This CDR3 reads CSARDPDSLLSYEQYF. The CDR3 bases are TGCAGTGCTAGAGATCCCGACAGCCTCCTTTCCTACGAGCAGTACTTC.

At least ten counts were recorded for this clonotype. The J gene is TRBJ1-1, the V gene TRBV27; D not resolved. There are 10 residues in the CDR3. CDR1 is MNHEY and CDR2 is SMNVEV in the germline V gene (reference sequence). Trimming shortened V by 8 bases and J by 8 bases, and 9 bases separated the two germline ends. In DNA, the CDR3 is TGTGCCAGCGGGTGGGAAGAAGCTTTCTTT. It translates to CASGWEEAFF.

This clonotype was seen many times. Here the CDR3 DNA reads TGCAGTGCTTCCACCTACGACAGGGGCAATGAGCAGTTCTTC. Amino acids: CSASTYDRGNEQFF. V and J are TRBV20-1 and TRBJ2-1; TRBD1 matches 8 bases. CDR1 is DFQATT and CDR2 is SNEGSKA in the germline V gene (reference sequence). The CDR3 consists of 14 residues. The ends lost 5 bases at V and 6 bases at J; junction bases unmatched: 9.

This clonotype has at least ten counts. The rearrangement joins TRBV4-1 to TRBJ2-7; D is ambiguous. V was trimmed by 2 bases and J by 1 base, leaving 6 bases between them. This CDR3 is built from 13 residues. Germline-derived CDR1 and CDR2 are MGHRA and YSYEKL. In DNA, the CDR3 is TGCGCCAGCAGCCAAACTCAATCCTACGAGCAGTACTTC. Amino acid sequence: CASSQTQSYEQYF.

This clonotype appeared many times. The chain has TRBV18 and TRBJ2-5; D is unresolved. The CDR3 consists of 15 residues. Per germline, CDR1 KGHSH and CDR2 LQKENI. The ends were cut back, 0 bases at V and 4 bases at J, with 12 bases in the middle. This CDR3 is CASSPPSSRVETQYF. CDR3 DNA: TGTGCCAGCTCACCACCGAGCTCTAGAGTAGAGACCCAGTACTTC.

This clonotype was picked up many times. V usage is TRBV10-3 and J usage is TRBJ2-2; a possible D gene is TRBD2 (5 bases). CDR1 is ENHRY and CDR2 is SYGVKD in the germline V gene. The CDR3 has 13 residues. V dropped 8 bases and J dropped 0 bases, with 7 bases sitting between them. CDR3 in amino acids: CAIEDSNTGELFF. The CDR3 region has the DNA TGTGCCATCGAGGACTCGAACACCGGGGAGCTGTTTTTT.

At least ten counts were recorded for this clonotype. The J gene is TRBJ1-1, the V gene TRBV5-6, with unresolved D. This CDR3 contains 12 residues. The ends were cut back, 2 bases at V and 4 bases at J, with 6 bases in the middle. The V gene's germline CDR1 is SGHDT and CDR2 YYEEEE. The CDR3 loop is CASSFGSTEAFF. DNA of the CDR3: TGTGCCAGCAGCTTCGGTTCCACTGAAGCTTTCTTT.

This clonotype was counted many times. The chain joins TRBV7-9 to TRBJ2-7; tentative D call: TRBD2 (6 bases). The CDR3 loop spans 12 amino acids. Trimming stripped 6 bases from V and 8 bases from J, with 14 bases between. CDR1 is SEHNR and CDR2 is FQNEAQ in the germline V gene (reference sequence). Written as DNA, the CDR3 is TGTGCCAGCAGTCAGGGAGGAACCAAGCAGTACTTC. Amino acids: CASSQGGTKQYF.

This clonotype appeared many times. The V call is TRBV5-1, the J call TRBJ2-5, with 8 bases aligning to TRBD1. J lost 1 base, V lost 4 bases, and 12 bases had no gene match. CDR3 length equals 17 residues. Germline V gene data show CDR1 as SGHRS and CDR2 as YFSETQ. CDR3 DNA: TGCGCCAGCAGCCCTCAGACAGGGGACCCCCTCCAAGAGACCCAGTACTTC. It yields the protein CASSPQTGDPLQETQYF.

The chain employs TRBV11-2 and TRBJ2-7, with D tentatively TRBD1 (6 bases). The CDR3 is made up of 14 amino acids. Trimming left V 4 bases short and J 3 bases short, with 13 bases between. The V gene's germline CDR1 is SGHAT and CDR2 FQNNGV. The CDR3: CASSSGDTYYEQYF. The CDR3 DNA sequence: TGTGCCAGCAGCTCCGGGGACACCTACTACGAGCAGTACTTC.

This clonotype was seen at least ten times. The gene calls are TRBV7-9 and TRBJ2-1; no clear D gene. CDR1 is SEHNR and CDR2 is FQNEAQ in the germline V gene (reference sequence). V lost 3 bases to trimming and J lost 7 bases, with 4 bases between them. The CDR3 consists of 11 residues. The CDR3 region has the DNA TGTGCCAGCAGCTTTGTTAATGAGCAGTTCTTC. It is translated as CASSFVNEQFF. The full variable domain, completed using reference TRBV7-9 and TRBJ2-1, is DTGVSQNPRHKITKRGQNVTFRCDPISEHNRLYWYRQTLGQGPEFLTYFQNEAQLEKSRLLSDRFSAERPKGSFSTLEIQRTEQGDSAMYLCASSFVNEQFFGPGTRLTVL.

There are many counts of this clonotype. The chain links TRBV9 to TRBJ2-5; D may match TRBD1 or TRBD2 (5 bases each). Germline V gene data show CDR1 as SGDLS and CDR2 as YYNGEE. Trimming took off 3 bases at V and 5 bases at J, with 20 bases between the two ends. This CDR3 has 16 amino acids. Written as DNA, the CDR3 is TGTGCCAGCAGCGCTGGGACGGCCTCTATCCGGGAGACCCAGTACTTC. Translation: CASSAGTASIRETQYF.

This clonotype appeared many times. The CDR3, as DNA: TGTGCCAGCAACCAAGGCCCCGGGGAGCTGTTTTTT. It codes for CASNQGPGELFF. The chain joins TRBV6-6 to TRBJ2-2; the D is unclear. V lost 7 bases, J lost 6 bases, and 9 bases lay in between. This CDR3 region has 12 residues. Germline V gene data show CDR1 as MNHNY and CDR2 as SVGAGI (reference sequence).

The rearrangement uses TRBV2 and TRBJ2-2; D is unclear. The CDR3 is 16 residues long. The germline V gene has CDR1 SNHLY and CDR2 FYNNEI. Trimming pared 6 bases from V and 3 bases from J, leaving 17 bases between. The CDR3 loop is CASSSIALSYTGELFF. CDR3 nucleotide sequence: TGTGCCAGCAGCTCCATCGCCCTTTCCTACACCGGGGAGCTGTTTTTT. The whole variable domain, remainder taken from reference TRBV2 and TRBJ2-2, is EPEVTQTPSHQVTQMGQEVILRCVPISNHLYFYWYRQILGQKVEFLVSFYNNEISEKSEIFDDQFSVERPDGSNFTLKIRSTKLEDSAMYFCASSSIALSYTGELFFGEGSRLTVL.

This clonotype was found many times. The V gene is TRBV4-1, the J gene TRBJ1-1; tentative D call: TRBD1 (5 bases). Looked up from germline, CDR1 is MGHRA and CDR2 is YSYEKL. The CDR3 has 16 residues. V was cut by 1 base and J by 1 base, with 13 bases left in between. CDR3 DNA sequence: TGCGCCAGCAGCCAAGCCTGGGACTCAGGGAACACTGAAGCTTTCTTT. It translates to CASSQAWDSGNTEAFF.

This clonotype has ten or more counts. The chain has TRBV10-1 and TRBJ2-5; D is possibly TRBD1 (6 bases). The CDR3 is 13 residues long. Germline CDR1 is WNHNN and CDR2 is SYGVQD (reference sequence). Trimming took off 6 bases at V and 1 base at J, with 9 bases between the two ends. The CDR3 nucleotides read TGCGCCAGCAGCAGGGACATCCAAGAGACCCAGTACTTC. Its translation: CASSRDIQETQYF.

This clonotype has only a few counts. The rearrangement joins TRBV20-1 to TRBJ1-1, with 7 bases aligning to TRBD1. The trim removed 6 bases at V and 1 base at J, leaving 5 bases unmatched. CDR1 and CDR2 from the germline V gene are DFQATT and SNEGSKA (reference sequence). The CDR3 runs 13 residues. This CDR3 is CSARGTANTEAFF. Here the CDR3 DNA reads TGCAGTGCGAGGGGGACAGCGAACACTGAAGCTTTCTTT.

This clonotype was seen at least ten times. The chain has TRBV12-3 or TRBV12-4 and TRBJ2-3, with D unresolved. The CDR3 runs to 15 residues. Trimming pared 7 bases from V and 2 bases from J, leaving 16 bases between. As DNA, the CDR3 is TGTGCCAGCACTCTAGATCAAAACCCCACAGATACGCAGTATTTT. Its translation: CASTLDQNPTDTQYF.

This clonotype has a count of ten or more. The J gene is TRBJ2-5, the V gene TRBV6-1; no clear D. V lost 7 bases and J lost 2, with 11 bases in between. Looked up from germline, CDR1 is MNHNS and CDR2 is SASEGT. The CDR3 runs to 13 residues. CDR3 DNA: TGTGCCAGCAACTCCCACTTACAAGAGACCCAGTACTTC. This codes for CASNSHLQETQYF.

In DNA, the CDR3 is TGCGCCAGCAGCCAAGAATTCTCCGGGGAGCAGTTCTTC. Its protein is CASSQEFSGEQFF. The chain joins TRBV4-1 to TRBJ2-1; D call uncertain. The V end was cut by 0 bases, the J end by 10 bases, with 10 bases between. The CDR3 length is 13 residues. Germline V gives CDR1 MGHRA, CDR2 YSYEKL.

This clonotype was counted at least ten times. The chain has TRBV20-1 and TRBJ1-5, with D tentatively TRBD1 (6 bases). The germline CDR1 and CDR2 sequences are DFQATT and SNEGSKA (reference sequence). Deletions cut 3 bases from V and 4 bases from J, with 16 bases between. The CDR3 sequence is 15 residues long. The CDR3 loop reads CSARGAAGANQPQHF. The CDR3 DNA reads TGCAGTGCTAGGGGTGCCGCGGGGGCAAATCAGCCCCAGCATTTT.

This clonotype has a count of ten or more. The chain recombines TRBV14 with TRBJ2-5, with D unresolved. Per the germline V gene, CDR1 is SGHDN and CDR2 is FVKESK. The ends were cut back, 0 bases at V and 2 bases at J, with 10 bases in the middle. This CDR3 region has 15 residues. The CDR3 here is CASSQDLGYQETQYF. The CDR3 DNA reads as TGTGCCAGCAGCCAAGATCTAGGGTATCAAGAGACCCAGTACTTC.

This clonotype showed up many times. This chain links TRBV6-2 or TRBV6-3 with TRBJ2-5, with D perhaps matching TRBD2 (6 bases). The CDR3 runs to 15 residues. Germline CDR1 MNHEY, CDR2 SVGEGT. V gave up 4 bases and J gave up 4 bases, with 16 bases separating them. This CDR3 reads CASSFVGGRGETQYF. The CDR3 DNA reads as TGTGCCAGCAGTTTTGTGGGGGGTCGAGGAGAGACCCAGTACTTC.

This clonotype was seen at least ten times. This chain uses TRBV11-2 with TRBJ1-2; D remains ambiguous. Germline values: CDR1 SGHAT, CDR2 FQNNGV. The V and J ends lost 5 bases and 8 bases respectively, with 15 bases between them. This CDR3 region has 13 residues. Here the CDR3 DNA reads TGTGCCAGCAGCGATCCCGAAGGGCTCGGCTACACCTTC. This gives the protein CASSDPEGLGYTF. Based on the CDR3 plus reference TRBV11-2 and TRBJ1-2, the full variable domain is EAGVAQSPRYKIIEKRQSVAFWCNPISGHATLYWYQQILGQGPKLLIQFQNNGVVDDSQLPKDRFSAERLKGVDSTLKIQPAKLEDSAVYLCASSDPEGLGYTFGSGTRLTVV.